Listed below are T cell receptor beta chains from one sample, sequenced in a study of shared clonotypes between healthy human individuals. Clones were sequenced by immunoSEQ multiplex PCR, and TCRdb holds only the in-frame ones, with some missing. Of about 490,000 clones in the sample, 76% were seen once. What was sequenced was PBMCs. These receptors all stem from a woman in her forties in good health. Some clones in this sample may be carry-over from other donors' samples. Both conserved end residues are trimmed from each CDR3. Each record gives: V gene, J gene, D gene, CDR3 protein. The D gene is left open where the match is weak.

TRBV7-8,TRBJ2-1,NA,ASSLVGSSGGIYNEQF
TRBV7-2,TRBJ1-1,TRBD1,ASSPRGVAGTEAF
TRBV28,TRBJ1-4,TRBD1,ASSLVFRTGGEKLF
TRBV5-1,TRBJ1-5,TRBD1,ASSPGTGTQPQH
TRBV2,TRBJ1-2,NA,ASSEAGQDYGYT
TRBV30,TRBJ1-4,NA,AWSVRTAPEKLF
TRBV4-2,TRBJ1-5,NA,ASSQDQKGRGNQPQH
TRBV14,TRBJ1-4,NA,ASSQALGRTHEKLF
TRBV30,TRBJ1-6,NA,AWIGAPGSPLH
TRBV27,TRBJ1-1,NA,ASSWAADVNTEAF
TRBV6-5,TRBJ2-7,NA,ASRKDRSSTYEQY
TRBV29-1,TRBJ2-1,NA,SVADVWGNEQF
TRBV29-1,TRBJ2-1,NA,SVVQVHEQF
TRBV7-2,TRBJ1-1,NA,ASTVLASEAF
TRBV30,TRBJ2-2,NA,AWSRTNTGELF
TRBV27,TRBJ2-7,NA,ASSEGGQPHYEQY
TRBV5-1,TRBJ2-2,NA,ASSLAPGLVGELF
TRBV2,TRBJ1-5,TRBD1,ASTGGTGSSQPQH
TRBV7-2,TRBJ2-5,NA,ASSLEVTGLPYEKY
TRBV19,TRBJ2-3,TRBD2,ASSIRRTAGGTDTQY
TRBV7-2,TRBJ1-2,TRBD1,AVGQGYGYT
TRBV7-2,TRBJ2-7,NA,ASSLAAGRNYEQY
TRBV6-4,TRBJ2-7,NA,AAHGGAYEQY
TRBV7-6,TRBJ2-7,TRBD1,ASSSRPGQVHEQY
TRBV5-1,TRBJ1-3,NA,ASSVTGMSGNTIY
TRBV19,TRBJ1-1,NA,ASSIGVRGAEAF
TRBV9,TRBJ2-7,NA,ASSAGSSYEQY
TRBV19,TRBJ1-5,NA,ASSMAGGGSGPQH
TRBV28,TRBJ2-1,NA,ASSLGRRGSYNEQF
TRBV27,TRBJ2-3,TRBD2,ASSFGRASDTQY
TRBV5-1,TRBJ2-2,TRBD2,ASSFGLAGGNTGELF
TRBV7-2,TRBJ1-3,NA,ASSIGPGGKDTIY
TRBV10-3,TRBJ1-5,NA,AISESLTAYQPQH
TRBV2,TRBJ2-3,NA,ASRELADTQY
TRBV6-5,TRBJ2-3,NA,ASSSPGADTQY
TRBV7-9,TRBJ1-4,NA,ASSSPRGGQGSWEKLF
TRBV29-1,TRBJ2-5,NA,SVAVGRETQY
TRBV6-1,TRBJ2-3,TRBD2,AVRGTRSDTQY
TRBV28,TRBJ2-2,TRBD2,ASSTRLAGVVVGTGELF
TRBV6-5,TRBJ2-7,NA,ATLRVTPYEQY
TRBV7-6,TRBJ1-3,NA,ASSLASGNTIY
TRBV15,TRBJ1-5,NA,ATSRQGGNNQPQH
TRBV19,TRBJ1-2,TRBD1,ASKPGGRGYT
TRBV5-1,TRBJ2-2,NA,ASSLGTVPGELF
TRBV30,TRBJ1-2,NA,AWTGSRDGGYT
TRBV5-1,TRBJ2-1,NA,ASSLEQTYNEQF
TRBV19,TRBJ1-1,TRBD1,ASSPDGGGRPNTEAF
TRBV19,TRBJ2-1,NA,ASSISPGVVSYNEQF
TRBV5-8,TRBJ1-5,NA,ASSLVGLMGTGNQPQH
TRBV28,TRBJ1-5,TRBD1,ASSATGSSNPPQH
TRBV11-2,TRBJ2-5,NA,ASSPQVQETQY
TRBV6-5,TRBJ1-5,NA,ASSYTTGRQPQH
TRBV10-2,TRBJ1-6,NA,ASRAGRSSYNSPLH
TRBV5-1,TRBJ2-5,NA,ASSSGQPQETQY
TRBV6-1,TRBJ2-3,TRBD1,ASSESQGGTDTQY